Listed here are 18 T cell receptor beta chains from one sample, sequenced in a study of identical twins. From the 5' RACE reads, TCRdb called clonotypes with MiXCR, one entry per CDR3 protein. The sample carries roughly 710,000 distinct CDR3 sequences, around 6.1% recorded once. The sequenced material came from naive T cells sorted from blood. These receptors were collected from a man aged 18-30 years in good health.

The V and J genes are TRBV7-9 and TRBJ2-5, with D possibly being TRBD2 (7 bases). CDR1 is SEHNR and CDR2 is FQNEAQ in the germline V gene (reference sequence). CDR3 length: 15 amino acids. V was trimmed by 4 bases and J by 3 bases, leaving 15 bases between them. CDR3 protein: CASSSHRGGEETQYF. The CDR3 region has the DNA TGTGCCAGCAGCTCGCACCGCGGGGGCGAAGAGACCCAGTACTTC.

There are many counts of this clonotype. The chain uses TRBV20-1 and TRBJ2-1; 7 nucleotides align to TRBD1. V shed 6 bases, J shed 8 bases, and the junction held 7 bases outside the gene matches. Germline V gene sequence: CDR1 DFQATT, CDR2 SNEGSKA (reference sequence). The CDR3 totals 12 residues. The CDR3 region is CSATYRGDEQFF. CDR3 nucleotide sequence: TGCAGTGCAACCTACAGGGGCGATGAGCAGTTCTTC.

At least ten counts were recorded for this clonotype. V usage is TRBV7-2 and J usage is TRBJ2-5, with D perhaps assigned TRBD1 or TRBD2 (6 bases each). The CDR3 runs to 14 residues. The germline V and J ends were trimmed by 1 base and 2 bases, with 8 bases remaining between them. Germline CDR1 reads SGHTA; CDR2 reads FQGNSA. The CDR3 DNA reads TGTGCCAGCAGCTTAGGGGGGGCTCAAGAGACCCAGTACTTC. Translating it yields CASSLGGAQETQYF.

This clonotype was seen at least ten times. This rearrangement joins TRBV6-1 to TRBJ1-1; D is unclear. V shed 11 bases and J shed 3 bases, with 10 bases lying between them. The CDR3 totals 11 residues. The V gene's germline CDR1 is MNHNS and CDR2 SASEGT. This CDR3 is CAHGADTEAFF. DNA for the CDR3: TGTGCCCACGGCGCGGACACTGAAGCTTTCTTT.

This chain links TRBV11-2 with TRBJ2-6; D call uncertain. The V and J ends lost 10 bases and 0 bases respectively, with 13 bases between them. Germline CDR1 is SGHAT and CDR2 is FQNNGV. The CDR3 is made up of 15 amino acids. The CDR3, as DNA: TGTGCCACAGCCTCCCCCACCTCTGGGGCCAACGTCCTGACTTTC. Its protein is CATASPTSGANVLTF.

The chain employs TRBV20-1 and TRBJ2-7; 9 nucleotides agree with TRBD1. Germline assignment: CDR1 DFQATT and CDR2 SNEGSKA (reference sequence). This CDR3 is 13 amino acids long. V lost 5 bases to trimming and J lost 7 bases; unmatched junction nucleotides: 9. In DNA, the CDR3 is TGCAGTGCTTCGGACAGGGGTCCTCGGGAGCAGTACTTC. Amino acid sequence: CSASDRGPREQYF.

This clonotype was recorded at least ten times. CDR3 sequence reads: CASRSGKEQFF. CDR3 bases: TGTGCCAGCAGAAGCGGGAAAGAGCAGTTCTTC. The chain joins TRBV7-9 to TRBJ2-1, with 7 positions matching TRBD2. The germline gives CDR1 SEHNR, CDR2 FQNEAQ (reference sequence). The CDR3 contains 11 residues. Germline trimming cut 6 bases from V and 10 bases from J; bases unmatched to any gene: 3.

Ten or more counts support this clonotype. The genes are TRBV29-1 and TRBJ1-3; D unresolved. Germline CDR1 SQVTM, CDR2 ANQGSEA. The germline V and J ends were trimmed by 5 bases and 0 bases, with 14 bases remaining between them. The CDR3 sequence is 15 residues long. The CDR3 sequence is CSVTIDWDSGNTIYF. CDR3 DNA: TGCAGCGTTACTATCGATTGGGACTCTGGAAACACCATATATTTT.

The sample holds many counts of this clonotype. The chain recombines TRBV5-1 with TRBJ2-1; D might be TRBD2 (6 bases). The CDR3 loop spans 16 amino acids. In germline, CDR1 is SGHRS, CDR2 YFSETQ. Trimming took off 1 base at V and 0 bases at J, with 11 bases between the two ends. CDR3 residues: CASSLNSGSSYNEQFF. CDR3 DNA: TGCGCCAGCAGCTTGAATAGCGGAAGCTCCTACAATGAGCAGTTCTTC.

The gene calls are TRBV27 and TRBJ1-6, with D uncertain. The germline V and J ends were trimmed by 5 bases and 10 bases, with 12 bases remaining between them. Germline V gene sequence: CDR1 MNHEY, CDR2 SMNVEV (reference sequence). The CDR3 is made up of 13 amino acids. The CDR3 protein is CASSPVPGSPLHF. CDR3 DNA: TGTGCCAGCAGTCCCGTCCCTGGGTCACCCCTCCACTTT.

This clonotype occurred many times. V is TRBV12-3 or TRBV12-4 and J is TRBJ1-5; D is undetermined. The CDR3 length is 15 residues. Trimming pared 4 bases from V and 6 bases from J, leaving 16 bases between. In DNA form, the CDR3 reads TGTGCCAGCAGTTCGGGAGGCCATGGAGGTCAGCCCCAGCATTTT. Its protein is CASSSGGHGGQPQHF.

This clonotype has at least ten counts. The chain combines TRBV7-8 with TRBJ2-5, with unresolved D. Trimming left V 1 base short and J 7 bases short, with 4 bases between. Germline CDR1 and CDR2: SGHVS and FQNEAQ. This CDR3 comprises 11 residues. CDR3 in DNA: TGTGCCAGCAGCTTAGGCATGACCCAGTACTTC. Its protein product is CASSLGMTQYF.

This clonotype was detected many times. V gene TRBV5-1 combines with J gene TRBJ2-1; no clear D gene. CDR1 is SGHRS and CDR2 is YFSETQ in the germline V gene. The CDR3 loop spans 15 amino acids. V lost 4 bases and J 8 bases, leaving 19 bases between the germline ends. The DNA for the CDR3 is TGCGCCAGCAGCGCCCGAACCTTTCGTGGGGATGAGCAGTTCTTC. Protein: CASSARTFRGDEQFF.

The rearrangement links TRBV18 to TRBJ2-3, with a possible D match to TRBD2 (6 bases). The V gene's germline CDR1 is KGHSH and CDR2 LQKENI. The CDR3 covers 17 residues. V was cut by 3 bases and J by 0 bases, with 16 bases left in between. The chain's CDR3 is CASSPPRDGSSTDTQYF. The CDR3 DNA follows: TGTGCCAGCTCACCCCCGCGGGACGGATCTAGCACAGATACGCAGTATTTT.

This clonotype was counted at least ten times. The chain employs TRBV20-1 and TRBJ1-2, with 7 bases that match TRBD1. This CDR3 contains 14 residues. Germline V gene lookup returns CDR1 DFQATT and CDR2 SNEGSKA (reference sequence). Trimming at V came to 4 bases and at J to 3 bases, leaving 8 bases not matched to a gene. CDR3 coding DNA: TGCAGTGCTACAACAGGGGCGGTAGACTATGGCTACACCTTC. Protein: CSATTGAVDYGYTF.

This clonotype was counted a few times. The genes are TRBV12-3 or TRBV12-4 and TRBJ2-3; 9 positions match TRBD2. This CDR3 contains 17 residues. Trimming took 5 bases from V and 1 from J; bases not matched to a gene: 10. The CDR3 DNA is TGTGCCAGCAGTCCTCTCGGGACTAGCCCCCGCACAGATACGCAGTATTTT. Its translation is CASSPLGTSPRTDTQYF.

The chain carries TRBV15 and TRBJ2-5, with 11 bases fitting TRBD1. CDR1 is LNHNV and CDR2 is YYDKDF in the germline V gene (reference sequence). This CDR3 contains 16 residues. Trimming took 0 bases from V and 5 from J; bases not matched to a gene: 5. CDR3 region: CATSRDRTGGEETQYF. DNA of the CDR3: TGTGCCACCAGCAGAGATCGGACAGGGGGCGAGGAGACCCAGTACTTC.

The chain couples TRBV4-3 to TRBJ2-7, with D maybe TRBD2 (6 bases). The germline V gene encodes CDR1 LGHNA and CDR2 YSLEER. The CDR3 consists of 16 residues. V was clipped by 1 base and J by 3 bases, with 16 bases between them. CDR3 coding DNA: TGCGCCAGCAGCCAAGGGTCCCGCGGGACTCGCTACGAGCAGTACTTC. Residues: CASSQGSRGTRYEQYF.